The source of this TCR beta chain is a study of blood T cell repertoires in COVID-19 (TCRdb year 2020). Regarding the complete study: Samples from collaborators originated in the United States, Italy and Spain and spanned both the acute and convalescent phases of COVID-19. The prospective study material was composed of cDNA or gDNA derived from T cells, B-cell-depleted T cells, or PBMCs. Deeply sampled blood TCRbeta repertoires from subjects exposed to, actively infected with, or recovered from COVID-19 were included in the dataset. The repertoires were made available in a free public database intended to serve as a resource for research on the immune response to SARS-CoV-2. The samples were drawn from the first 160 participants of the ongoing ImmuneRACE study and from 1,254 subjects provided by 6 global collaborators. Nearly every sample came with metadata listing a de-identified subject ID, COVID-19 status, age in years and sex. Where available, HLA class I and class II types were taken from metadata supplied by the sample provider and were not determined by assay-based typing. Broad study findings and their caveats: Clinical and demographic metadata were provided uncurated, with the amount varying by source and participant.

Participants in the prospective study were aged roughly 18 to 100 years, lived in about two dozen United States geographic areas, and enrolled through a virtual design. To assign participants to cohorts, the prospective study relied on clinical history that participants themselves reported in a screening survey and a study questionnaire. ImmuneRACE Cohort 3 recovered participants were defined by two consecutive negative NP/OP PCR tests, healthcare professional clearance, or symptom resolution. In the prospective study, mobile phlebotomists collected whole blood, serum and a nasopharyngeal or oropharyngeal swab from each participant. Participants in the prospective study had the option to provide additional blood draws and questionnaires over a roughly 2-month period. Prospective study blood samples were shipped either frozen or at room temperature before DNA extraction. Relative to germline, V is 6 bases shorter and J is 1 base shorter, with 9 bases between their ends. CDR1 and CDR2 are read off the germline V gene as MNHEY and SVGAGI. The CDR3 goes from the cysteine to the phenylalanine over 13 residues. CDR3 DNA is the only sequence kept; it has 39 bases, read in frame from the first base.

TCRbeta CDR3 regions were amplified from genomic DNA by means of the immunoSEQ Assay, a bias-controlled multiplex PCR. The paper's data handling went like this. Within the assay, amplification of reference gene primers was used to estimate how many nucleated cells each sample contained. To quantify the absolute abundance of each unique TCRbeta CDR3 rearrangement, sequence reads were collapsed and filtered. Productive Simpson clonality was computed per sample as the square root of Simpson's diversity index over productive rearrangements. In TCRdb, the immuneACCESS table is reduced to in-frame sequences with V and J assigned. These tables do not hold every clone; where another copy was compared, an unresolved V gene accounts for under half, and the others remain unexplained. V and J calls and clone size are as listed in that table; D and trimming were resolved from the DNA. Within this sample are about 310,000 clones, with about 89% of them counted one time only. 9.5% of the sample is held by the ten biggest clonotypes.

This clone was detected only a few times. Its antigen remains unidentified. Base qualities are not recorded, but no much larger clone differs from it by a single base. The sample was PBMCs or T cells enriched from blood (not recorded which). This clonotype was obtained from a woman in her forties who had recovered from COVID-19. The sequence links TRBV6-5 to TRBJ1-1; the D gene is not confidently resolved. The DNA reads as follows: TGTGCCAGCAGGGCACAGCCGAACACTGAAGCTTTCTTT. Translated, it reads CASRAQPNTEAFF.